This T cell receptor beta chain originates from a study of CXCR3-negative and CXCR3-positive naive CD8 T cells. Remarks on this clonotype: As yet, its antigen is unknown.

By phenotype, naive CD8+ T cells were CD45RO-CCR7+CD27+CD95-. The authors prepared UMI-labeled TRB cDNA libraries by 5' RACE. TCRdb processed the 5' RACE reads again and assigns one entry to each CDR3 protein, with no DNA. The table counts some 140,000 distinct CDR3 sequences; about 0.44% lies in the top ten. General study points: For memory CD8+ cells diversity was much lower, but both naive subsets had comparably high diversity. TRBV-TRBJ usage was alike in naive CXCR3-negative and CXCR3-positive cells but differed in memory cells. TRB CDR3 properties indicated TCR strength, while surface CD5 was similar across naive subsets. When CXCR3-positive naive cells were set against CXCR3-negative naive cells, the former had more hydrophobic TRB CDR3s.

The CDR3 sequence is 12 residues long. Germline CDR1 SGHDN, CDR2 FVKESK. The sequence came from a human donor in good health. Some clones in this sample may be carry-over from other donors' samples. The chain carries TRBV14 and TRBJ2-4; TCRdb's assignment of TRBD2 cannot be checked, as there is no DNA. The sequenced material came from naive CXCR3+ CD8+ T cells from blood. Specified subset: CD45RO-CCR7+CD27+CD95- naive CD8+ T cells expressing CXCR3 (TNR3+). The CDR3 sequence is CASSQGRHIQYF.